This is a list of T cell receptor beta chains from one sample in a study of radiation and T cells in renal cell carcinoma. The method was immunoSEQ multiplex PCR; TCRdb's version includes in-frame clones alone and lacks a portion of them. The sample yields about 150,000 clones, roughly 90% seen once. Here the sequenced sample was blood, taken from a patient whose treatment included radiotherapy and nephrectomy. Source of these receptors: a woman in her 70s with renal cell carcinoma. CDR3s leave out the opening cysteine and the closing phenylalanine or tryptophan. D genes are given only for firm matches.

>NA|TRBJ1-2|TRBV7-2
ASSPRQAVNYGYT
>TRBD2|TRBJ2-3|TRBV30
AWRTSGPDTQY
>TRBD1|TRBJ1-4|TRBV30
AGTATNEKLF
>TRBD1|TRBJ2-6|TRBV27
ASSPGDRTDSGANVLT
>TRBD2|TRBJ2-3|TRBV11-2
ASSPRASGSTDTQY
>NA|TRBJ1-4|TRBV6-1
ASSSHETNEKLF
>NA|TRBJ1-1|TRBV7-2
ASSQDGGTF
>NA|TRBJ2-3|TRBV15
ATSRYTSTDTQY
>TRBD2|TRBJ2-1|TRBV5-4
ASTRGGAGSYNEQF
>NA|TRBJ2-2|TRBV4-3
ASSQAGGSGGELF
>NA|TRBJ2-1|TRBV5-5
ASSLRLRGHNEQF
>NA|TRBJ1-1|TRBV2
ASSSPGSNTEAF
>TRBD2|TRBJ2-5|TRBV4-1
ASAVAGVETQY
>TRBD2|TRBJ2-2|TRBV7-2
ASSLALASGNTGELF
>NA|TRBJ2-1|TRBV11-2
ASSSVFLF
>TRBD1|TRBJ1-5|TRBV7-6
ASSLSFRGGNQPQH
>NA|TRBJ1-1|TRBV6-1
ASSEAGFTEAF
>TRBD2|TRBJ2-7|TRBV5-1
ASSLKSGGPYEQY
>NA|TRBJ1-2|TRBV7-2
ASSLDRGIAGYT
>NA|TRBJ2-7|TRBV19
ASSLGGSYEQY
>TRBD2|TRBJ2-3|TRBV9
ASSLTGLAGGKSTDTQY
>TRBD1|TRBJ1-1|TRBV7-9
ASSLYRGRTEAF
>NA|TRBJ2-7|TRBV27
ASSLSTFRNEQY
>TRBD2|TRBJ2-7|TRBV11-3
ASSLDLAGAVEQY
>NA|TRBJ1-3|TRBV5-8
ASSLAAGGNTIY
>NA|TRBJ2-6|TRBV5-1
ASSSATGANVLT
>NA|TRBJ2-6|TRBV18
ASSPTGSGANVLT
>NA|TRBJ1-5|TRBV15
ATSSSGTASNQPQH
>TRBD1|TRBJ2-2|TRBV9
ASSARQGANTGELF
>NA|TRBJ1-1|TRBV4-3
ASSRTGNTEAF
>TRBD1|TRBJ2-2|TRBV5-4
ASSASGTGGTGELF
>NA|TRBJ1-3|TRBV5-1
ASSLAGARLGNTIY
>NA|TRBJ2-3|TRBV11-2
ASKEWGVGTDTQY
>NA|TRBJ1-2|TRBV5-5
ASSLAGQFNYGYT
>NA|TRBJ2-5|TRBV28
ASSFGGARETQY
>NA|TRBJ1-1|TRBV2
ASSPYWVAGVGDTEAF
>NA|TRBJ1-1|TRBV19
ASSIGAGRATEAF
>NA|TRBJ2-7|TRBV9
ASSVGAGRYEQY
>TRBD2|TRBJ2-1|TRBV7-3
ASSPSGGSSYNEQF
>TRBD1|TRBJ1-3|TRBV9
ASSAGTVGGNTIY
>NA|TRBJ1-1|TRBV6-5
ASGEGTTEAF
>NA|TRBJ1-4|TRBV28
ASSAVRPANEKLF
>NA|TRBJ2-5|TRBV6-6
ASSGHGAGEETQY
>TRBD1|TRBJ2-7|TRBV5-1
ASSLAGGPSYEQY
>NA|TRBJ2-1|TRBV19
ASSPGTKTLNEQF
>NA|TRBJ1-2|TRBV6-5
ASRSGYGYT
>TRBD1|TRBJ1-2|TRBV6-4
ASSDFDTGAMG
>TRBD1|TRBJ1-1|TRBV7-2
ASSLQGANTEAF
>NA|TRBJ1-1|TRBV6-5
ASKPSGPLNTEAF
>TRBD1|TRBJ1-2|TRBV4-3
ASSQPGQGVRYT
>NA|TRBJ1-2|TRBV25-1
ASSVIDGGYT
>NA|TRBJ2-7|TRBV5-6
ASSLGPSSYEQY
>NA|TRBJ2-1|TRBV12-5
ASGWEVTSYNEQF
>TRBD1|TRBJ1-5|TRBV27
ASRRTGVQPQH
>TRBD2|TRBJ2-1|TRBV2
ASSGATSGSYNEQF
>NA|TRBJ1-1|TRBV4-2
ASSQEALSTEAF
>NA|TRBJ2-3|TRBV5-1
ASSSGRDTQY
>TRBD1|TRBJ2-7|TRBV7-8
ASRLKETGSKDEQY
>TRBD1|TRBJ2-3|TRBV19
ASTRGRGPDILTDTQY